This T cell receptor beta chain was identified in a study of blood T cell repertoires in COVID-19. Study in general: COVID-19 samples, acute and convalescent, were from the United States, Italy and Spain. Sources were T cells, B-cell-depleted T cells, or PBMCs; the material itself was cDNA or gDNA.

Per the authors' pipeline: Reference gene primers were amplified, and this amplification served to estimate nucleated cell counts. The protocol was immunoSEQ multiplex PCR, while the TCRdb copy is restricted to in-frame clones and leaves out a portion. V and J calls and clone size are as listed in that table; D and trimming were resolved from the DNA. The sample lists hundreds of thousands of clones; around 87% were seen once. CDR1 SGHTA and CDR2 FQGNSA come from the germline V gene. This CDR3 comprises 15 residues. Trimming cost V 5 bases and J 9 bases; bases outside gene matches: 8. The origin of this receptor is a woman aged 45-65 years who had recovered from COVID-19. The sample taken for sequencing was peripheral blood. The chain couples TRBV7-2 to TRBJ1-6; 9 positions agree with TRBD1. For the CDR3, the DNA is TGTGCCAGCAGCCGTAGGACAGGGGCTGGTTCACCCCTCCACTTT. Residues: CASSRRTGAGSPLHF.